What follows describes a single T cell receptor (beta chain). The antigen remains undetermined. This entry is derived from a study of T-cell memory formation after mild COVID-19. Study overall: Across donors, TCR clusters were largely donor specific. Findings and caveats of the study: Most CD4+ clones that shrank were in CM and EM, while CD8+ ones turned up in EMRA. Contracting clones from day 15 to 85 had balanced CD4/CD8; later expanders favoured CD4+.

5'RACE with constant-segment primers yielded barcoded, UMI-tagged TCR alpha and TCR beta cDNA libraries. MiXCR, run by TCRdb on the 5' RACE reads, gives a single entry per CDR3 protein. The sample includes roughly 170,000 distinct CDR3 sequences, 20% to 25% of them seen just once. With 1 base removed from V and 7 bases from J, the gap between germline ends came to 14 bases. CDR1 and CDR2 (germline): MGHRA, YSYEKL. The CDR3 has 15 amino acids. This chain uses TRBV4-1 with TRBJ2-1; no reliable D call. The TCR originated in an adult woman who had mild COVID-19 (a few samples of this study predate the infection). Cell type and time point are not known. Sequenced material: PBMCs or a T cell subset sorted from them (not recorded which). This CDR3 is CASSQVTPTVNEQFF. CDR3 nucleotide sequence: TGCGCCAGCAGCCAAGTAACCCCTACCGTGAATGAGCAGTTCTTC.